A single T cell receptor (beta chain) is shown here with its context. Its antigen is unknown. J gave up 0 bases and V 5 bases, and 8 bases lay outside the gene matches. CDR3 length: 18 residues. Germline V gives CDR1 SGHVS, CDR2 FNYEAQ. The sample originates from a study of human T cells and chemical hapten exposure. Individual cDNA molecules received unique molecular identifiers in the library. In the original analysis: Samples had a median of 95,638 TCRs, ranging roughly 20,000 to 750,000. TCRdb reanalysed the reads using MiXCR and keeps one entry per CDR3 protein. For this entry, the V and J calls and clone size follow TCRdb and not the study's own pipeline. The sample consists of 120,000 or so distinct CDR3 sequences, around 9% of them appearing once. The authors extracted total RNA from unfractionated whole blood. Findings and caveats of the study: The number of TCRs above 1 in 1000 frequency did not change after DPC sensitization.

This sequence originates from a human donor in good health. Some clones in this sample may be carry-over from other donors' samples. The V gene is TRBV7-6, the J gene TRBJ2-1, with TRBD2 matching 12 bases. The sequenced material came from whole blood. CDR3 nucleotides: TGTGCCAGCAGCCTTCTAGCGGGGGGGCCGAGCTCCTACAATGAGCAGTTCTTC. It codes for CASSLLAGGPSSYNEQFF.